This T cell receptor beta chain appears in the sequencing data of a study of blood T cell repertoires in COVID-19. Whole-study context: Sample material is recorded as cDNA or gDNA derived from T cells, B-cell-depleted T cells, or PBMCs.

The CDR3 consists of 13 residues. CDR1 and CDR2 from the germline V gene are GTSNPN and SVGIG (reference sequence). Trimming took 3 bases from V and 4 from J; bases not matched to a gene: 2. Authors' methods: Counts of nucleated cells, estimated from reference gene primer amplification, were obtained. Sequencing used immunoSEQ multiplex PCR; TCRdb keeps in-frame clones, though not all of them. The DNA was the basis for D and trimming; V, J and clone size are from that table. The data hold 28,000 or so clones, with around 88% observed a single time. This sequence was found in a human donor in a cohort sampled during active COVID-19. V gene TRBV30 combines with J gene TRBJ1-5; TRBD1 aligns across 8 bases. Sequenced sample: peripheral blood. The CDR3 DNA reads TGTGCCTGGAGCCGACAGGGGAATCAGCCCCAGCATTTT. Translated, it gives CAWSRQGNQPQHF.